This T cell receptor beta chain was documented in a study of blood T cell repertoires in COVID-19. Study-level background: COVID-19 samples collected from the United States, Italy and Spain covered acute and convalescent phases. From T cells, B-cell-depleted T cells, or PBMCs came the material, which was cDNA or gDNA.

Study processing details: Amplification of reference gene primers was used by the study to estimate nucleated cell counts. The repertoire was sequenced with immunoSEQ multiplex PCR; TCRdb's copy has only in-frame clones and lacks some. The DNA was the basis for D and trimming; V, J and clone size are from that table. Here the sample spans some 120,000 clones, about 87% being singletons. Unmatched junction bases numbered 2, after V lost 4 bases and J lost 5 bases. The germline gives CDR1 MDHEN, CDR2 SYDVKM. The CDR3 runs 13 residues. The sample holds a few counts of this clone. This sequence joins TRBV28 and TRBJ2-5, with TRBD2 matching 9 bases. The receptor comes from a woman in her sixties or seventies with acute or convalescent COVID-19. Sequencing was performed on peripheral blood. The CDR3 DNA reads as TGTGCCAGCAGTTGGACTAGCGTGGAGACCCAGTACTTC. This sequence encodes CASSWTSVETQYF. The full variable domain, its missing parts supplied by reference TRBV28 and TRBJ2-5, is DVKVTQSSRYLVKRTGEKVFLECVQDMDHENMFWYRQDPGLGLRLIYFSYDVKMKEKGDIPEGYSVSREKKERFSLILESASTNQTSMYLCASSWTSVETQYFGPGTRLLVL.